The present T cell receptor beta chain was sequenced within a study of Ad26.COV2.S vaccination and SARS-CoV-2 variants. Study-wide results and caveats: Estimates derived from TCR breadth and depth analyses may have underestimated total T cell responses. Vaccine recipients showed a spike-specific TCR breadth that was higher than in placebo recipients. Substantial breadth was reported for post-vaccination spike-specific CD8+ and CD4+ T cells.

Worth noting for this clone: What it recognizes is unknown.

Clones were read by immunoSEQ multiplex PCR, and TCRdb kept only the in-frame ones, dropping some. Among about 370,000 clones listed, about 88% were seen once. Indicated treatment: roughly 19 received Ad26.COV2.S at low or high dose, single or two shots; five or six received placebo; per-sample allocation not given. Specimen acquisition occurred on day 63 following the initial vaccine or placebo injection. As its vector, the vaccine had Ad26, which expressed Wuhan-strain SARS-CoV-2 spike. This CDR3 has 15 amino acids. The V gene end was trimmed by 2 bases and the J gene end by 7 bases; junction bases not matched to a gene: 3. Germline lookup yields CDR1 MGHDK and CDR2 SYGVNS.

The sequence came from a person between 18 and 65 years old who received the Ad26.COV2.S COVID-19 vaccine or a placebo. This chain uses TRBV25-1 with TRBJ2-2; 11 nucleotides agree with TRBD2. Here the sequenced sample was peripheral blood, taken in a trial of Ad26.COV2.S vaccine versus placebo. The CDR3 sequence: CASSELAGGFGELFF. As DNA, the CDR3 is TGTGCCAGCAGTGAACTAGCGGGAGGCTTCGGGGAGCTGTTTTTT. Variable domain in full (rest from reference TRBV25-1 and TRBJ2-2): EADIYQTPRYLVIGTGKKITLECSQTMGHDKMYWYQQDPGMELHLIHYSYGVNSTEKGDLSSESTVSRIRTEHFPLTLESARPSHTSQYLCASSELAGGFGELFFGEGSRLTVL.